These 16 T cell receptor beta chains share one sample of origin, sequenced in a study of blood T cells in healthy people across ages. Through a sample-barcoded 5' primer and a J-beta primer mix, a second PCR was run for roughly 6 to 11 cycles. One entry per CDR3 protein, called by TCRdb with MiXCR from the 5' RACE reads. The sample has 380,000 or so distinct CDR3 sequences; approximately 51% are singletons. The sequenced sample consisted of blood. Every receptor here comes from a man aged 55 to 70 in good health.

The genes are TRBV12-3 or TRBV12-4 and TRBJ2-1, with 13 bases aligning to TRBD2. Losses at the gene ends were 5 bases for V and 0 bases for J; bases not matched to a gene: 4. The CDR3 is 17 amino acids. CDR3 in amino acids: CASSVRTSGGSYNEQFF. The CDR3, as DNA: TGTGCCAGCAGTGTCCGGACTAGCGGGGGCTCCTACAATGAGCAGTTCTTC.

In the case of this clonotype: A junction boundary mismatches the germline segment, possibly from a read error. The chain combines TRBV5-1 with TRBJ2-5, with D unclear. Germline CDR1 is SGHRS and CDR2 is YFSETQ. The CDR3 has 12 residues. CDR3 DNA: TGCGCCAGCAGCTTGGTGGGCGAGACCCCGTACTTC. Protein sequence: CASSLVGETPYF.

In its sample, this clonotype was seen many times. J is TRBJ2-7 and V is TRBV7-2; 12 nucleotides line up with TRBD2. This CDR3 contains 14 residues. V trimming: 6 bases; J trimming: 2 bases; junction bases outside the gene matches: 2. CDR1 is SGHTA and CDR2 is FQGNSA in the germline V gene. This CDR3 is CASSRLAGAYEQYF. In DNA, the CDR3 is TGTGCCAGCAGTAGACTAGCGGGAGCCTACGAGCAGTACTTC.

This clonotype came up once. CDR3: CSASRSPADTQYF. The CDR3 nucleotides read TGCAGTGCTAGTCGCTCACCCGCAGATACGCAGTATTTT. This chain connects TRBV20-1 to TRBJ2-3; D gene unclear. Germline CDR1 is DFQATT and CDR2 is SNEGSKA (reference sequence). V shed 3 bases and J shed 4 bases, with 11 bases lying between them. CDR3 length: 13 amino acids.

This clonotype was recorded a few times. The chain joins TRBV6-2 or TRBV6-3 to TRBJ2-3; 7 bases map to TRBD1. There are 14 residues in the CDR3. After removal of 5 bases from V and 2 bases from J, the junction contained 4 bases not matched to a gene. Looked up from germline, CDR1 is MNHEY and CDR2 is SVGEGT. CDR3 in amino acids: CASSGDRLTDTQYF. CDR3 nucleotides: TGTGCCAGCAGTGGGGACAGACTCACAGATACGCAGTATTTT.

Comment on this clonotype: At one of its ends the junction is not consistent with the germline gene, which may arise from a read error. The V and J genes are TRBV27 and TRBJ1-2; 9 positions match TRBD1. The CDR3 spans 16 residues. CDR1 MNHEY and CDR2 SMNVEV come from the germline V gene (reference sequence). The DNA of the CDR3 is TGTGCTAGCAGTAGAAGGACAGGGGTTACTAACTATGGCTACACCTTC. Translating gives CASSRRTGVTNYGYTF.

This clonotype was counted at least ten times. The chain employs TRBV30 and TRBJ2-7, with D perhaps given as TRBD1 or TRBD2 (5 bases each). The germline V and J ends were trimmed by 3 bases and 2 bases, with 8 bases remaining between them. The CDR3 spans 12 residues. Germline V gene lookup returns CDR1 GTSNPN and CDR2 SVGIG (reference sequence). The CDR3 is CAWSRGPYEQYF. In DNA form, the CDR3 reads TGTGCCTGGAGCCGGGGCCCCTACGAGCAGTACTTC.

The chain recombines TRBV6-2 or TRBV6-3 with TRBJ2-7; TRBD2 is a possible D gene (5 bases). V gave up 0 bases and J gave up 5 bases, with 11 bases separating them. CDR3 size: 14 residues. Looked up from germline, CDR1 is MNHEY and CDR2 is SVGEGT. For the CDR3, the DNA is TGTGCCAGCAGTTACTCGGGAGAAGGCAACGAGCAGTACTTC. Its translation is CASSYSGEGNEQYF.

The chain recombines TRBV9 with TRBJ2-1; 8 bases line up with TRBD2. Germline V gives CDR1 SGDLS, CDR2 YYNGEE. The CDR3 loop spans 18 amino acids. The J segment lost 3 bases and the V segment lost 3 bases, leaving 14 bases of the junction unmatched. CDR3 DNA sequence: TGTGCCAGCAGCGCCAGGTCCACTAGCGCGGGGGGCTACAATGAGCAGTTCTTC. Translating gives CASSARSTSAGGYNEQFF.

This chain uses TRBV27 with TRBJ1-2; TRBD1 might be the D (5 bases). Germline V CDR1 and CDR2: MNHEY, SMNVEV (reference sequence). This CDR3 contains 13 residues. The V gene lost 6 bases and the J gene lost 10 bases, with 18 bases spanning the gap. The CDR3 sequence is CASSYGAASDYTF. Written as DNA, the CDR3 is TGTGCCAGCAGCTACGGGGCCGCTAGTGACTACACCTTC.

The rearrangement uses TRBV7-6 and TRBJ2-3; a weak D match, TRBD1 (6 bases). V was pared by 1 base and J by 8 bases, with 16 bases between. This CDR3 region has 15 residues. Germline CDR1 SGHVS, CDR2 FNYEAQ. The DNA of the CDR3 is TGTGCCAGCAGCTTAGATCGAGGCCAGGGGAGTACGCAGTATTTT. Encoded protein: CASSLDRGQGSTQYF.

This clonotype was seen just once. The chain is built from TRBV9 and TRBJ1-2; D gene unclear. This CDR3 has 14 residues. Germline V gene sequence: CDR1 SGDLS, CDR2 YYNGEE. Trimming removed 4 bases from V and 4 bases from J, with 14 bases in between. In DNA, the CDR3 is TGTGCCAGCAGCTCCACCGGGCTCTCCTATGGCTACACCTTC. Protein sequence: CASSSTGLSYGYTF.

V and J are TRBV6-2 or TRBV6-3 and TRBJ2-4; possible D gene TRBD1, 5 bases. The CDR3 has 13 amino acids. V was cut by 2 bases and J by 13 bases, with 15 bases left in between. Germline V gene lookup returns CDR1 MNHEY and CDR2 SVGEGT. CDR3 residues: CASSYVGRAWQYF. As DNA, the CDR3 is TGTGCCAGCAGTTACGTGGGCAGGGCGTGGCAGTACTTC.

DNA of the CDR3: TGTGCCAGCAGTTACCACCCATCTGGCGGTACTAGCTCCTACAATGAGCAGTACTTC. Translating gives CASSYHPSGGTSSYNEQYF. The V gene is TRBV6-2 or TRBV6-3, the J gene TRBJ2-1; D possibly corresponds to TRBD2 (6 bases). The J call is in doubt because the DNA end fits TRBJ2-7 better. The germline V gene encodes CDR1 MNHEY and CDR2 SVGEGT. The CDR3 spans 19 residues.

CDR3 nucleotides: TGTGCCAGCTCAGGGTCCTACTACGAGCAGTACTTC. Translating gives CASSGSYYEQYF. This sequence joins TRBV6-6 and TRBJ2-5, with a possible D match to TRBD1 (5 bases). TRBJ2-7 matches the DNA end more closely, so the J call is doubtful. CDR3 length: 12 residues. Germline V gene sequence: CDR1 MNHNY, CDR2 SVGAGI (reference sequence).

A few counts support this clonotype. The rearrangement links TRBV15 to TRBJ2-1, with 9 bases lining up with TRBD2. J gave up 10 bases and V 5 bases, and 3 bases lay outside the gene matches. The CDR3 extends over 12 amino acids. CDR1 and CDR2 from the germline V gene are LNHNV and YYDKDF (reference sequence). The CDR3 region has the DNA TGTGCCACCAGCCCAGGACTAGCGGAGCAGTTCTTC. Protein product: CATSPGLAEQFF.